This T cell receptor (beta chain) was obtained from a study of Graves' ophthalmopathy and Graves' hyperthyroidism. The study amplified TCR beta CDR3 regions using RNA transcripts. Amplification began with first-round RT-PCR using HTBI primers, then second-round multiplex PCR was performed. Using its own MiXCR run on the multiplex PCR reads, TCRdb lists one record per CDR3 protein. The sample contains about 550,000 distinct CDR3 sequences, under 45% of which appear only once. There are many counts of this clonotype. The CDR3 has 14 amino acids. Germline-derived CDR1 and CDR2 are DFQATT and SNEGSKA (reference sequence). Germline trimming cut 5 bases from V and 0 bases from J; bases unmatched to any gene: 4.

This clonotype originated in an adult man with Graves' hyperthyroidism. The sample taken for sequencing was peripheral blood or thyroid tissue (not recorded which). The rearrangement links TRBV20-1 to TRBJ2-7, with 10 bases that match TRBD2. This chain's CDR3 is CSAAGLANSYEQYF. For the CDR3, the DNA is TGCAGTGCTGCGGGACTAGCGAACTCCTACGAGCAGTACTTC.